This T cell receptor beta chain is drawn from a study of blood T cells in healthy people across ages. The use of a sample-barcoded 5' primer and a J-beta primer mix characterized a second PCR of roughly 6 to 12 cycles. TCRdb itself ran the 5' RACE reads through MiXCR, one entry per CDR3 protein. The sample records about 800,000 distinct CDR3 sequences, roughly 60% being singletons. As for this clonotype: Its antigen is not known.

General study points: Naive T cell percentage strongly correlated with TCR beta diversity.

The CDR3 loop spans 15 amino acids. Trimming removed 0 bases from V and 7 bases from J; junction bases left unmatched: 6. Germline V lookup: CDR1 MNHEY, CDR2 SVGAGI. The sample taken for sequencing was blood. This chain connects TRBV6-5 to TRBJ2-1, with 7 bases aligning to TRBD2. The sequence was collected from a man aged 25-40 years in good health. The CDR3 DNA reads as TGTGCCAGCAGTTACTCGTCGGGGGGAGAGAATGAGCAGTTCTTC. This gives the protein CASSYSSGGENEQFF.